The 4 T cell receptor beta chains below were found in one sample sequenced in a study of blood T cell repertoires in COVID-19. This table comes from immunoSEQ multiplex PCR, and its TCRdb copy is limited to in-frame clones, with some not included. This sample has approximately 240,000 clones, with around 85% found just once. The material sequenced was peripheral blood. The receptor source for this set is a woman younger than 45 who had recovered from COVID-19.

The chain joins TRBV6-6 to TRBJ1-1; D unresolved. Germline CDR1 is MNHNY and CDR2 is SVGAGI (reference sequence). V was clipped by 0 bases and J by 5 bases, with 10 bases between them. This CDR3 comprises 14 residues. In DNA form, the CDR3 reads TGTGCCAGCAGTTACTCTCCCCGGGAAACTGAAGCTTTCTTT. Translation: CASSYSPRETEAFF.

The CDR3 here is CASLTTGTAMTQYF. The CDR3 region has the DNA TGTGCCAGCCTTACCACCGGGACAGCCATGACCCAGTACTTC. The rearrangement uses TRBV7-2 and TRBJ2-5; 7 nucleotides agree with TRBD1. The germline CDR1 and CDR2 sequences are SGHTA and FQGNSA. The CDR3 contains 14 residues. J gave up 7 bases and V 8 bases, and 13 bases lay outside the gene matches.

The J gene is TRBJ1-2, the V gene TRBV13; TRBD1 matches at 8 bases. The CDR3 is 17 residues long. Germline trimming cut 0 bases from V and 8 bases from J; bases unmatched to any gene: 14. CDR1 PRHDT and CDR2 FYEKMQ come from the germline V gene (reference sequence). The CDR3 DNA reads as TGTGCCAGCAGCTTAGGAAGTTTGCGGACAGGGTTAGGAGGCTACACCTTC. It encodes CASSLGSLRTGLGGYTF.

The chain links TRBV9 to TRBJ2-3, with 7 bases fitting TRBD2. CDR3 size: 17 residues. The germline V gene encodes CDR1 SGDLS and CDR2 YYNGEE. V dropped 1 base and J dropped 4; count of bases not matched to a gene: 12. The CDR3 loop is CASSVRRTSSGADTQYF. The CDR3 DNA is TGTGCCAGCAGCGTAAGAAGGACTAGTTCGGGGGCAGATACGCAGTATTTT.